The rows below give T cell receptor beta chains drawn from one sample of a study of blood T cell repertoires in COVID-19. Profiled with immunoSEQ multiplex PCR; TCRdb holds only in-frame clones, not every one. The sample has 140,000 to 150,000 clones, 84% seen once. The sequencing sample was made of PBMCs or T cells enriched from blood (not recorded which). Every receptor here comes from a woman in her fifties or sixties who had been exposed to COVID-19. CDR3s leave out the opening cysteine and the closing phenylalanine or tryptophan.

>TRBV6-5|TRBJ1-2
ASGDRIYGYT
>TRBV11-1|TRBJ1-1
ASSLERRRNTEAF
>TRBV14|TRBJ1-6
ASSQGLGQGASSPLH
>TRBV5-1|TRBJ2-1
ASSLALRGLNEQF
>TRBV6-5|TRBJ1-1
ASSKQGYTEAF
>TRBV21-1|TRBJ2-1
ASSSPGGYNEQF
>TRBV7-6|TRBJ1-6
ASSLSGDSPLH
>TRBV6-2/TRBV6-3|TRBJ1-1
ASSYSTGNMNTEAF
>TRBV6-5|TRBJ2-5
ASSYSKDSARETQY
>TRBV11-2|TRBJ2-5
ASSSRTLLPAQY
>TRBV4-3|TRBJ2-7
ASSQDRAGAYEQY
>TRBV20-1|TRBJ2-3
SASIVAGAADTQY
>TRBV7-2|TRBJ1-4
ASSLGSSLLATNEKLF
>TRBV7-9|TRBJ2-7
ASSSGVQGAYEQY
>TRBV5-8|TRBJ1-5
ASSFPAVQPQH
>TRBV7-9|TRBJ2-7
ASSLTSGSNNEQY
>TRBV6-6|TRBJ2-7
ASSSQLGLSYEQY
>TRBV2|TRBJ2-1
ASTTRGYEQF
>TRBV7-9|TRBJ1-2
ASSLLFDGQPENYGYT
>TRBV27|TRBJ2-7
ASSFEQGYEQY
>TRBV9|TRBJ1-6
ASSDSPSSYNSPLH
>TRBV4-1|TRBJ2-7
ASSQDLVTDYEQY
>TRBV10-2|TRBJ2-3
ASGQVGPHRD
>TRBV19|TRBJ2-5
ASSIAKTSAGTQY
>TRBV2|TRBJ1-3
ASLRTGPGNTIY
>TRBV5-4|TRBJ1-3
ASSVNRGSSGNTIY
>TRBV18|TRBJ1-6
ASSPSGSSYNSPLH
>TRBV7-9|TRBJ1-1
ASSWTGWGDTEAF
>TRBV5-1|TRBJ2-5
ASSLSGGGQETQY
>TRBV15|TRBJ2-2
ATSTSGGATGELF
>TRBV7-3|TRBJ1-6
ASSVSPGGFNSPLH
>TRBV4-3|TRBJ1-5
ASSQGSLGNQPQH
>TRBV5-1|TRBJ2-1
ASSSGLAPPLNEQF
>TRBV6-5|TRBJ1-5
ASTTQGYSNQPQH
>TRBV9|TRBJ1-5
ASSLTGSQPQH
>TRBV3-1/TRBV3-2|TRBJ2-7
ASSQGPTGGRYEQY
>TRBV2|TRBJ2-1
ASSDSSGYNEQF
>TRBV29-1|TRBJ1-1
SVFTQGRPFEAF
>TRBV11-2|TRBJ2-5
ASSLDSRTGARTQY
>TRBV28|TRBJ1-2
ASSLWGPDNGYT
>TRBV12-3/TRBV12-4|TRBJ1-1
ASSGKTEAF
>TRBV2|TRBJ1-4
ASSGDRFNEKLF
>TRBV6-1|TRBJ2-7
ASSDRGRPSYEQY
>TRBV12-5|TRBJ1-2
ASGLDGRGRLTNYGYT
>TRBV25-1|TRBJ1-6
ASSEGRANSPLH
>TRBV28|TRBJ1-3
ASSWTGRPPKGGRNTIY
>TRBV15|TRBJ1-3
ATSLPGGQGGSGNTIY
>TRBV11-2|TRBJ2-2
ASSSQRGPGTGELF
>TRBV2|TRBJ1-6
ASSFDRLNSPLH
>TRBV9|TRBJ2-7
ASSDRTGGAEQY
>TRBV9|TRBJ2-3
ASSDETSGDTDTQY